This T cell receptor beta chain was identified in a study of neurological immune-mediated disorders. Overall study results and limits: TCR-beta repertoires seemed private in all groups, with no expanded CDR3 amino acid sequences shared.

2 million PBMCs stored at -80 C were the source of the unsorted libraries. Germline CDR1 is SQVTM and CDR2 is ANQGSEA. The CDR3 runs to 12 residues. Trimming removed 3 bases from V and 4 bases from J, with 9 bases in between. The authors made cDNA by 5'RACE with 10-nucleotide random UMIs. TCRdb ran MiXCR on the 5' RACE reads and lists one entry per CDR3 protein. The repertoire holds 77,000 or so distinct CDR3 sequences, with around 9.9% as singletons. This clonotype was seen many times. What it binds is not known. The clonotype was recovered from a man aged 50-59 years in good health. The V call is TRBV29-1, the J call TRBJ1-1, with D unresolved. Sample: PBMCs. The CDR3 spells CSVDPPGTEAFF. The CDR3, as DNA: TGCAGCGTTGACCCACCGGGCACTGAAGCTTTCTTT.